This TCR beta chain comes out of a study of Tregs in tolerant kidney transplant recipients. Produced via immunoSEQ multiplex PCR; TCRdb's table is partial and in-frame only. The profile shows around 61,000 clones, around 88% of them singletons. General study findings and limits: Few patients were studied, so findings need validation in larger groups. The most relevant donor-specific Treg TCRbeta repertoire apparently came from expansion with activated donor B cells. Biological reproducibility was not directly addressed in this study.

Turning to this clone: Antigen unknown.

Unstimulated Tregs (CD4+CD25+CD127-) and CD4+CD25- non-Tregs were sorted from PBMCs. The CDR3 loop spans 17 amino acids. Looked up from germline, CDR1 is LGHNT and CDR2 is FRNRAP. The V gene lost 3 bases and the J gene lost 4 bases, with 18 bases spanning the gap. The receptor's source is a human donor in good health. Sequencing was performed on CD4+ T cells from blood. The chain carries TRBV12-5 and TRBJ2-2; TRBD1 is a possible D gene (5 bases). Here the CDR3 reads CASGFQGSVTSTGELFF. The CDR3 region has the DNA TGTGCTAGTGGTTTCCAGGGTAGTGTGACCTCCACCGGGGAGCTGTTTTTT.